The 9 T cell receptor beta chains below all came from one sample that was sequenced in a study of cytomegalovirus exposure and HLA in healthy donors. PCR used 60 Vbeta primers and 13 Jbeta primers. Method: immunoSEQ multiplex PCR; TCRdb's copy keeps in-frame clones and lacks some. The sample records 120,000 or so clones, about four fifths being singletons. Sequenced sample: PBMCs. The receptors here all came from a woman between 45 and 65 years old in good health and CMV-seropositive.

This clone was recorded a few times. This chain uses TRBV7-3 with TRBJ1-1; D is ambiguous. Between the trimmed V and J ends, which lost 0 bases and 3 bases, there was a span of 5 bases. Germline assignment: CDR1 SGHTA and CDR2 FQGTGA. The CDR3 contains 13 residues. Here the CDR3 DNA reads TGTGCCAGCAGCTTAACAACGGACACTGAAGCTTTCTTT. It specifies CASSLTTDTEAFF.

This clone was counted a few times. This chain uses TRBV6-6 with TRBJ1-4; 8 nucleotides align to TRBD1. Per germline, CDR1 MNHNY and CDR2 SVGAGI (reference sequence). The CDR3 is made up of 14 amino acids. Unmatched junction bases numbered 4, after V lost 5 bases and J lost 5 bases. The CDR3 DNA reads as TGTGCCAGCAGTCAGAGGACAGGGAATGAAAAACTGTTTTTT. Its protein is CASSQRTGNEKLFF.

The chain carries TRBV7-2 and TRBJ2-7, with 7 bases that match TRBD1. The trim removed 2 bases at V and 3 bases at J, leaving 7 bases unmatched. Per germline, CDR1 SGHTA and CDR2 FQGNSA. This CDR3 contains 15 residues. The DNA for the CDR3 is TGTGCCAGCAGCTTACTCCCGGGACAGAACTACGAGCAGTACTTC. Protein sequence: CASSLLPGQNYEQYF.

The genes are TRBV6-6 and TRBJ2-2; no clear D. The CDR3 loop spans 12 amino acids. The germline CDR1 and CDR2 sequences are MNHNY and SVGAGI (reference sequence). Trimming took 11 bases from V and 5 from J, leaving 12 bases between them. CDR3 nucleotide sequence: TGTGCCGCCAACGTCGGGACCGGGGAGCTGTTTTTT. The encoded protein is CAANVGTGELFF.

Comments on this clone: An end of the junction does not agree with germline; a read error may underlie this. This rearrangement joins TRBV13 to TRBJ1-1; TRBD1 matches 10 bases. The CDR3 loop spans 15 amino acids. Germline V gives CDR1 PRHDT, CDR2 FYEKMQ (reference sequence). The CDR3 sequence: CANSLGGTGDQEAFF. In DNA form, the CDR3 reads TGTGCCAACAGCTTAGGAGGGACAGGGGATCAAGAAGCTTTCTTT.

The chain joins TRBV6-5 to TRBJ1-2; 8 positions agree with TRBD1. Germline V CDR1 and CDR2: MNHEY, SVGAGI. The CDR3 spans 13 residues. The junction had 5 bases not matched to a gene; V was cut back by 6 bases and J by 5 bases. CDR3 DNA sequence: TGTGCCAGCAGACCAACAGGGGGGTATGGCTACACCTTC. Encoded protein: CASRPTGGYGYTF.

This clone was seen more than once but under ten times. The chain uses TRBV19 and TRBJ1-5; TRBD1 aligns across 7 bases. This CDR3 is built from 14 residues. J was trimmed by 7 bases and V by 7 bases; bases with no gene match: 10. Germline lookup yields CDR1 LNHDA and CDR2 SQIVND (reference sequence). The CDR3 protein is CASTRGRRDQPQHF. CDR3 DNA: TGTGCCAGTACCAGGGGGAGGCGGGACCAGCCCCAGCATTTT. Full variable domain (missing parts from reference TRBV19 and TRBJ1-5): DGGITQSPKYLFRKEGQNVTLSCEQNLNHDAMYWYRQDPGQGLRLIYYSQIVNDFQKGDIAEGYSVSREKKESFPLTVTSAQKNPTAFYLCASTRGRRDQPQHFGDGTRLSIL.

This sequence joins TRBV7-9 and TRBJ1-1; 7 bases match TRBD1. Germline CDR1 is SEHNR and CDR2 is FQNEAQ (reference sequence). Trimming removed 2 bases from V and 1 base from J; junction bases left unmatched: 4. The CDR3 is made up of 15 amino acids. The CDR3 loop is CASSLRTGRNTEAFF. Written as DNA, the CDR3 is TGTGCCAGCAGCTTAAGGACAGGACGGAACACTGAAGCTTTCTTT.

The CDR3 loop reads CASSTYRYEQYF. CDR3 sequence (DNA): TGTGCCAGCAGTACCTACCGGTACGAGCAGTACTTC. The chain joins TRBV2 to TRBJ2-7, with D unresolved. The germline V gene has CDR1 SNHLY and CDR2 FYNNEI. Trimming took off 5 bases at V and 4 bases at J, with 9 bases between the two ends. The CDR3 consists of 12 residues.